Following are 27 T cell receptor beta chains from one sample sequenced in a study of T-cell reconstitution after alpha-beta-depleted transplantation in children. Unique molecular identifiers featured in how the TCRbeta library was prepared. TCRdb processed the PCR reads anew with MiXCR; each CDR3 protein has one entry. The table includes some 490,000 distinct CDR3 sequences, around 12% detected once. Sequencing used PBMCs from the stem cell graft donor, obtained from the stem cell graft. Receptor source: a human donor who donated a stem cell graft to a child with combined immunodeficiency.

This clonotype appeared a few times. The chain uses TRBV29-1 and TRBJ2-1; 9 nucleotides agree with TRBD2. Germline CDR1 reads SQVTM; CDR2 reads ANQGSEA. J gave up 4 bases and V 1 base, and 2 bases lay outside the gene matches. The CDR3 loop spans 14 amino acids. The CDR3 region has the DNA TGCAGCGTTGAAGCTAGCGGGATATACAATGAGCAGTTCTTC. This gives the protein CSVEASGIYNEQFF.

This clonotype turned up a few times. The J gene is TRBJ1-5, the V gene TRBV3-1; 7 positions match TRBD1. Per the germline V gene, CDR1 is LGHDT and CDR2 is YNNKEL (reference sequence). This CDR3 is built from 16 residues. V gave up 4 bases and J gave up 5 bases; unmatched junction bases: 11. CDR3 sequence (DNA): TGTGCCAGCAGCCCAGGGGGTTGGGGAGGTGATCAGCCCCAGCATTTT. This sequence encodes CASSPGGWGGDQPQHF.

The chain combines TRBV2 with TRBJ1-1; no reliable D call. The germline gives CDR1 SNHLY, CDR2 FYNNEI. The CDR3 sequence is 14 residues long. Deletions cut 0 bases from V and 8 bases from J, with 13 bases between. The CDR3 DNA reads as TGTGCCAGCAGTGAAGCGCGGTCAGCCAGAGAAGCTTTCTTT. Residues: CASSEARSAREAFF. The whole variable domain, remainder taken from reference TRBV2 and TRBJ1-1, is EPEVTQTPSHQVTQMGQEVILRCVPISNHLYFYWYRQILGQKVEFLVSFYNNEISEKSEIFDDQFSVERPDGSNFTLKIRSTKLEDSAMYFCASSEARSAREAFFGQGTRLTVV.

The chain couples TRBV30 to TRBJ2-7; no clear D gene. This CDR3 contains 13 residues. Germline loops: CDR1 GTSNPN, CDR2 SVGIG (reference sequence). The V end was cut by 0 bases, the J end by 3 bases, with 9 bases between. In nucleotides, the CDR3 is TGTGCCTGGAGTGTAACTCCCGACTACGAGCAGTACTTC. Amino acid sequence: CAWSVTPDYEQYF.

In its sample, this clonotype was seen a few times. The chain has TRBV12-3 or TRBV12-4 and TRBJ2-7; TRBD1 is a possible D gene (6 bases). The CDR3 has 12 amino acids. Deletions cut 5 bases from V and 10 bases from J, with 15 bases between. In DNA form, the CDR3 reads TGTGCCAGCAGTCTCATCCCCGGGACACAGTACTTC. It specifies CASSLIPGTQYF.

The rearrangement links TRBV12-3 or TRBV12-4 to TRBJ2-7; 8 bases are shared with TRBD2. The CDR3 spans 14 residues. The trim removed 2 bases at V and 4 bases at J, leaving 4 bases unmatched. The chain's CDR3 is CASSLKRGIYEQYF. Here the CDR3 DNA reads TGTGCCAGCAGTTTAAAGCGGGGGATATACGAGCAGTACTTC.

This clonotype has more than one count but fewer than ten. The rearrangement joins TRBV4-3 to TRBJ2-1; 9 positions match TRBD1. The CDR3 has 14 amino acids. The V and J ends lost 4 bases and 5 bases, in that order; junction bases with no gene match: 3. Germline CDR1 and CDR2: LGHNA and YSLEER. The CDR3 nucleotides are TGCGCCAGCAGCCCCCGGGACAGGGACAATGAGCAGTTCTTC. Translating it yields CASSPRDRDNEQFF.

This clonotype showed up just a few times. The chain is built from TRBV7-9 and TRBJ2-1; D is unresolved. This CDR3 is 14 amino acids long. In germline, CDR1 is SEHNR, CDR2 FQNEAQ (reference sequence). The V end was cut by 5 bases, the J end by 8 bases, with 16 bases between. CDR3 protein: CASSPQSYIDEQFF. In DNA form, the CDR3 reads TGTGCCAGCAGCCCTCAAAGTTACATTGATGAGCAGTTCTTC. The variable domain in full, completed from reference TRBV7-9 and TRBJ2-1, reads DTGVSQNPRHKITKRGQNVTFRCDPISEHNRLYWYRQTLGQGPEFLTYFQNEAQLEKSRLLSDRFSAERPKGSFSTLEIQRTEQGDSAMYLCASSPQSYIDEQFFGPGTRLTVL.

This chain connects TRBV7-9 to TRBJ2-1, with 10 positions matching TRBD2. CDR3 length: 15 amino acids. J gave up 4 bases and V 7 bases, and 7 bases lay outside the gene matches. Looked up from germline, CDR1 is SEHNR and CDR2 is FQNEAQ (reference sequence). Here the CDR3 reads CASNAGTSEYNEQFF. CDR3 bases: TGTGCCAGCAACGCCGGGACTAGCGAATACAATGAGCAGTTCTTC.

V usage is TRBV11-2 and J usage is TRBJ2-7; tentative D call: TRBD1 (6 bases). V was pared by 2 bases and J by 4 bases, with 15 bases between. CDR3 length: 15 residues. Germline assignment: CDR1 SGHAT and CDR2 FQNNGV. As DNA, the CDR3 is TGTGCCAGCAGCTTAAGGTCAGGGGATTCGTACGAGCAGTACTTC. This translates into CASSLRSGDSYEQYF.

In its sample, this clonotype was seen many times. The rearrangement links TRBV24-1 to TRBJ2-1, with unresolved D. With 6 bases removed from V and 4 bases from J, the gap between germline ends came to 6 bases. This CDR3 is 12 amino acids long. Looked up from germline, CDR1 is KGHDR and CDR2 is SFDVKD. CDR3 sequence reads: CATSPGYNEQFF. The CDR3 region has the DNA TGTGCCACCAGTCCCGGGTACAATGAGCAGTTCTTC.

This clonotype was counted many times. This chain links TRBV5-1 with TRBJ2-7, with unresolved D. CDR3 length: 14 amino acids. The germline CDR1 and CDR2 sequences are SGHRS and YFSETQ. Trimming shortened V by 0 bases and J by 5 bases, and 12 bases separated the two germline ends. Here the CDR3 DNA reads TGCGCCAGCAGCTTGGAAGGGCTCCAGGACGAGCAGTACTTC. Protein: CASSLEGLQDEQYF.

V usage is TRBV6-2 or TRBV6-3 and J usage is TRBJ2-3, with 7 bases matching TRBD1. The CDR3 runs to 15 residues. CDR1 and CDR2 from the germline V gene are MNHEY and SVGEGT. V was pared by 3 bases and J by 5 bases, with 8 bases of the junction left unmatched. CDR3 protein: CASSYLGQVGDTQYF. The CDR3 bases are TGTGCCAGCAGTTATCTCGGACAGGTCGGAGATACGCAGTATTTT.

Only a few counts were recorded for this clonotype. V and J are TRBV20-1 and TRBJ2-3; 10 nucleotides agree with TRBD2. The CDR3 consists of 15 residues. The germline gives CDR1 DFQATT, CDR2 SNEGSKA (reference sequence). Trimming at V came to 0 bases and at J to 6 bases, leaving 6 bases not matched to a gene. The CDR3 bases are TGCAGTGCTAGAGATGGGCTAGCGGGGGTCGATACGCAGTATTTT. Translated, it gives CSARDGLAGVDTQYF.

This clonotype was recorded at least ten times. The chain couples TRBV6-5 to TRBJ2-3, with D hard to call. V was cut by 3 bases and J by 3 bases, with 10 bases left in between. The CDR3 loop spans 14 amino acids. Germline lookup yields CDR1 MNHEY and CDR2 SVGAGI. DNA of the CDR3: TGTGCCAGCAGTTATTCTGACCATACAGATACGCAGTATTTT. Protein product: CASSYSDHTDTQYF.

The chain carries TRBV7-9 and TRBJ2-7; 9 nucleotides agree with TRBD1. This CDR3 has 16 residues. In germline, CDR1 is SEHNR, CDR2 FQNEAQ (reference sequence). Losses at the gene ends were 5 bases for V and 3 bases for J; bases not matched to a gene: 11. The CDR3, as DNA: TGTGCCAGCAGCGTAGACCCGGGACAGGGAGACTACGAGCAGTACTTC. It encodes CASSVDPGQGDYEQYF.

This clonotype has more than one count but fewer than ten. The gene calls are TRBV15 and TRBJ2-7; TRBD1 agrees at 8 bases. The V gene's germline CDR1 is LNHNV and CDR2 YYDKDF (reference sequence). The trim removed 3 bases at V and 6 bases at J, leaving 7 bases unmatched. CDR3 size: 14 residues. The CDR3, as DNA: TGTGCCACCAGCAGGGCCAGGGGGCGGGTCGAGCAGTACTTC. Residues: CATSRARGRVEQYF.

In this sample, this clonotype turned up many times. The rearrangement joins TRBV28 to TRBJ2-3, with 9 bases fitting TRBD1. Trimming cost V 6 bases and J 3 bases; bases outside gene matches: 7. The CDR3 sequence is 15 residues long. Germline V CDR1 and CDR2: MDHEN, SYDVKM. CDR3 in amino acids: CASSRPGQGTDTQYF. CDR3 DNA: TGTGCCAGCAGCCGTCCGGGACAGGGTACAGATACGCAGTATTTT.

This chain joins TRBV7-9 and TRBJ2-6, with D perhaps TRBD2 (6 bases). The CDR3 is made up of 17 amino acids. Trimming removed 7 bases at V and 0 bases at J, with 16 bases between. From germline, CDR1 is SEHNR and CDR2 FQNEAQ (reference sequence). In DNA form, the CDR3 reads TGTGCCAGCAAACCCGGGACTGTGGACTCTGGGGCCAACGTCCTGACTTTC. Its protein is CASKPGTVDSGANVLTF.

The chain carries TRBV14 and TRBJ2-7; D possibly corresponds to TRBD1 (5 bases). The CDR3 length is 12 residues. Trimming shortened V by 1 base and J by 6 bases, and 7 bases separated the two germline ends. Germline CDR1 SGHDN, CDR2 FVKESK. CDR3 protein: CASSQGGLEQYF. The CDR3 bases are TGTGCCAGCAGCCAAGGGGGCCTCGAGCAGTACTTC.

This clonotype was seen only a few times. The chain is built from TRBV5-1 and TRBJ1-4, with 12 bases fitting TRBD1. The J segment lost 8 bases and the V segment lost 3 bases, leaving 11 bases of the junction unmatched. The CDR3 has 17 residues. Germline loops: CDR1 SGHRS, CDR2 YFSETQ. The CDR3 DNA reads TGCGCCAGCAGCTGGACCGGGACAGGGGGCTTCGGCGAAAAACTGTTTTTT. It specifies CASSWTGTGGFGEKLFF.

Many counts were recorded for this clonotype. This sequence joins TRBV28 and TRBJ2-4; the match to TRBD1 covers 9 bases. Germline lookup yields CDR1 MDHEN and CDR2 SYDVKM. The CDR3 spans 15 residues. V dropped 1 base and J dropped 5; count of bases not matched to a gene: 3. Here the CDR3 DNA reads TGTGCCAGCAGTTTATTTCGGACAGGGGAAAACATTCAGTACTTC. This gives the protein CASSLFRTGENIQYF.

This clonotype has a handful of counts. This chain connects TRBV12-5 to TRBJ2-1, with 12 nucleotides matching TRBD2. The germline V gene has CDR1 LGHNT and CDR2 FRNRAP. The CDR3 runs 16 residues. With 2 bases clipped from V and 9 bases from J, the junction kept 8 bases outside the gene matches. CDR3 bases: TGTGCTAGTGGTTTGAGACTAGCGGGGGCCCCGGGTGAGCAGTTCTTC. This gives the protein CASGLRLAGAPGEQFF.

This clonotype has only a few counts. The chain couples TRBV13 to TRBJ2-3, with 9 bases lining up with TRBD2. Germline lookup yields CDR1 PRHDT and CDR2 FYEKMQ (reference sequence). The V segment lost 5 bases and the J segment 7 bases; nucleotides outside the gene matches: 10. This CDR3 is 15 amino acids long. The CDR3 is CASSLGLAGSHTQYF. CDR3 nucleotide sequence: TGTGCCAGCAGCCTGGGTCTAGCGGGGTCGCATACGCAGTATTTT.

The chain uses TRBV18 and TRBJ1-1; 10 bases align to TRBD1. The CDR3 covers 16 residues. V was pared by 2 bases and J by 0 bases, with 3 bases of the junction left unmatched. CDR1 KGHSH and CDR2 LQKENI come from the germline V gene. This CDR3 is CASSPRTGGMNTEAFF. CDR3 DNA sequence: TGTGCCAGCTCACCAAGGACAGGGGGGATGAACACTGAAGCTTTCTTT.

This chain connects TRBV25-1 to TRBJ2-6, with D possibly matching TRBD1 (6 bases). V lost 3 bases to trimming and J lost 0 bases, with 18 bases between them. The CDR3 length is 19 residues. Germline V gene sequence: CDR1 MGHDK, CDR2 SYGVNS. The chain's CDR3 is CASSDTFGTLLSGANVLTF. The CDR3 nucleotides are TGTGCCAGCAGTGACACCTTCGGGACACTACTCTCTGGGGCCAACGTCCTGACTTTC.

The rearrangement links TRBV7-9 to TRBJ1-1; 7 bases are a match to TRBD1. Germline V gene lookup returns CDR1 SEHNR and CDR2 FQNEAQ (reference sequence). The CDR3 is 14 residues long. The V segment lost 6 bases and the J segment 7 bases; nucleotides outside the gene matches: 11. The CDR3 DNA sequence: TGTGCCAGCAGGGGGGATAGACAGGGTGGTGAAGCTTTCTTT. Translating it yields CASRGDRQGGEAFF.